The 17 T cell receptor beta chains given below trace back to one sample, sequenced in a study of cytomegalovirus exposure and HLA in healthy donors. The PCR was carried out with 60 Vbeta primers and 13 Jbeta primers. Some clones are missing from TCRdb's copy, which holds only in-frame ones; the method was immunoSEQ multiplex PCR. This table holds about 130,000 clones, approximately 83% found once. Material: PBMCs. These receptor sequences come from a man in his forties in good health and CMV-seronegative.

In this sample, this clone turned up once. This chain links TRBV4-3 with TRBJ1-3; 8 bases map to TRBD1. V trimming: 4 bases; J trimming: 2 bases; junction bases outside the gene matches: 10. This CDR3 comprises 17 residues. Germline V lookup: CDR1 LGHNA, CDR2 YSLEER. The CDR3 region has the DNA TGCGCCAGCAGCCTCCAGGGGGCCGGGAGCACTGGAAACACCATATATTTT. Amino acids: CASSLQGAGSTGNTIYF.

This clone was observed once. The chain is built from TRBV30 and TRBJ1-2; D not resolved. The CDR3 runs to 14 residues. With 5 bases removed from V and 0 bases from J, the gap between germline ends came to 13 bases. Germline values: CDR1 GTSNPN, CDR2 SVGIG (reference sequence). This CDR3 is CAWAAQPSNYGYTF. In DNA, the CDR3 is TGTGCCTGGGCGGCGCAGCCTTCTAACTATGGCTACACCTTC.

This chain joins TRBV4-1 and TRBJ2-2; 8 positions match TRBD2. CDR1 is MGHRA and CDR2 is YSYEKL in the germline V gene. The CDR3 loop spans 15 amino acids. V dropped 8 bases and J dropped 1; count of bases not matched to a gene: 6. CDR3: CASGSSGGNTGELFF. In DNA form, the CDR3 reads TGCGCCAGCGGATCCAGCGGGGGGAACACCGGGGAGCTGTTTTTT.

This chain uses TRBV5-8 with TRBJ1-2; D is ambiguous. CDR1 SGHTS and CDR2 YDEGEE come from the germline V gene. The CDR3 extends over 14 amino acids. The V gene lost 6 bases and the J gene lost 0 bases, with 12 bases spanning the gap. Here the CDR3 reads CASTPDTANYGYTF. CDR3 nucleotide sequence: TGTGCCAGCACTCCAGACACCGCTAACTATGGCTACACCTTC.

The chain is built from TRBV18 and TRBJ2-5; 8 bases agree with TRBD1. This CDR3 has 15 residues. V shed 2 bases, J shed 5 bases, and the junction held 7 bases outside the gene matches. CDR1 and CDR2 (germline): KGHSH, LQKENI. Here the CDR3 reads CASSPRQGRSETQYF. The CDR3 DNA follows: TGTGCCAGCTCACCAAGACAGGGGAGGAGCGAGACCCAGTACTTC.

CDR3 loop: CASSPRGGYEQYF. DNA for the CDR3: TGTGCCAGCAGTCCTCGGGGGGGCTACGAGCAGTACTTC. This chain joins TRBV27 and TRBJ2-7; 8 nucleotides line up with TRBD2. Germline V CDR1 and CDR2: MNHEY, SMNVEV (reference sequence). Trimming took 5 bases from V and 3 from J; bases not matched to a gene: 3. This CDR3 contains 13 residues.

This clone appeared a single time. The chain carries TRBV20-1 and TRBJ2-1; no reliable D call. The CDR3 extends over 10 amino acids. CDR1 is DFQATT, CDR2 SNEGSKA, per germline (reference sequence). V was cut by 6 bases and J by 9 bases, with 9 bases left in between. CDR3 sequence reads: CSARMSEQFF. The CDR3 region has the DNA TGCAGTGCCCGTATGAGTGAGCAGTTCTTC.

The chain combines TRBV29-1 with TRBJ2-5; a weak D match, TRBD2 (6 bases). The last part of the DNA fits TRBJ2-7 better; the J call may be wrong. Germline-derived CDR1 and CDR2 are SQVTM and ANQGSEA. CDR3 length equals 13 residues. Here the CDR3 reads CSVGKEGSYEQYF. CDR3 coding DNA: TGCAGCGTTGGAAAGGAGGGCTCCTACGAGCAGTACTTC.

The chain carries TRBV28 and TRBJ2-7; 9 bases are a match to TRBD1. V dropped 0 bases and J dropped 1; count of bases not matched to a gene: 1. The V gene's germline CDR1 is MDHEN and CDR2 SYDVKM. The CDR3 is 15 residues long. The CDR3 DNA is TGTGCCAGCAGTTTATGGGGACAGGGTTCCTACGAGCAGTACTTC. Protein sequence: CASSLWGQGSYEQYF.

The CDR3 region has the DNA TGTGCCAGTAGTCGCCGAGGGGGGGATAGCAATCAGCCCCAGCATTTT. Protein sequence: CASSRRGGDSNQPQHF. The V call is TRBV19, the J call TRBJ1-5, with D possibly matching TRBD1 (6 bases). The CDR3 is made up of 16 amino acids. Per the germline V gene, CDR1 is LNHDA and CDR2 is SQIVND (reference sequence). Between the trimmed V and J ends, which lost 5 bases and 0 bases, there was a span of 14 bases.

The chain links TRBV19 to TRBJ1-4, with D possibly being TRBD1 (6 bases). Trimming removed 3 bases from V and 7 bases from J, with 21 bases in between. The germline gives CDR1 LNHDA, CDR2 SQIVND (reference sequence). The CDR3 sequence is 17 residues long. The CDR3 bases are TGTGCCAGTAGTATGGGGGCGGGACTAGCAACTGGTGAAAAACTGTTTTTT. It translates to CASSMGAGLATGEKLFF.

V usage is TRBV7-9 and J usage is TRBJ1-2, with 7 nucleotides matching TRBD1. There are 11 residues in the CDR3. Germline V gene lookup returns CDR1 SEHNR and CDR2 FQNEAQ (reference sequence). V lost 6 bases, J lost 8 bases, and 3 bases stayed unmatched. The CDR3 nucleotides are TGTGCCAGCAGTCAGGGGGAGGGCTACACCTTC. The encoded protein is CASSQGEGYTF.

The sample holds one count of this clone. This chain joins TRBV6-6 and TRBJ1-5; maybe TRBD1 (6 bases). Looked up from germline, CDR1 is MNHNY and CDR2 is SVGAGI (reference sequence). The germline V and J ends were trimmed by 7 bases and 4 bases, with 17 bases remaining between them. This CDR3 contains 15 residues. This CDR3 is CASTPANRENQPQHF. DNA for the CDR3: TGTGCCAGCACTCCCGCCAACAGGGAGAATCAGCCCCAGCATTTT.

V usage is TRBV5-1 and J usage is TRBJ2-1; TRBD2 might be the D (5 bases). This CDR3 comprises 15 residues. Trimming pared 0 bases from V and 3 bases from J, leaving 10 bases between. Germline V gene lookup returns CDR1 SGHRS and CDR2 YFSETQ. The CDR3 bases are TGCGCCAGCAGCTTGGCGCTAGCTCTCTACAATGAGCAGTTCTTC. Protein product: CASSLALALYNEQFF. Combining the CDR3 with reference TRBV5-1 and TRBJ2-1 gives the whole variable domain KAGVTQTPRYLIKTRGQQVTLSCSPISGHRSVSWYQQTPGQGLQFLFEYFSETQRNKGNFPGRFSGRQFSNSRSEMNVSTLELGDSALYLCASSLALALYNEQFFGPGTRLTVL.

V is TRBV2 and J is TRBJ1-3, with D tentatively TRBD1 (5 bases). Per germline, CDR1 SNHLY and CDR2 FYNNEI. The CDR3 is made up of 16 amino acids. V gave up 4 bases and J gave up 0 bases, with 13 bases separating them. The CDR3 protein is CASSGQILYSGNTIYF. As DNA, the CDR3 is TGTGCCAGCAGTGGACAGATCCTATACTCTGGAAACACCATATATTTT.

The chain is built from TRBV6-5 and TRBJ2-5; unclear D gene. The V and J ends lost 0 bases and 0 bases respectively, with 8 bases between them. This CDR3 contains 15 residues. The germline CDR1 and CDR2 sequences are MNHEY and SVGAGI. Written as DNA, the CDR3 is TGTGCCAGCAGTTACTCTGGCAGGTACCAAGAGACCCAGTACTTC. Translating it yields CASSYSGRYQETQYF.

The count of this clone is one. This chain uses TRBV19 with TRBJ1-5, with 7 bases lining up with TRBD1. The junction had 3 bases not matched to a gene; V was cut back by 0 bases and J by 7 bases. CDR1 and CDR2 from the germline V gene are LNHDA and SQIVND (reference sequence). There are 14 residues in the CDR3. Here the CDR3 DNA reads TGTGCCAGTAGTATAGATAGACAGGGCCAGCCCCAGCATTTT. Translation gives CASSIDRQGQPQHF.